These T cell receptor beta chains were read from a single sample in a study of blood T cells in healthy people across ages. MiXCR was run by TCRdb on the 5' RACE reads, yielding one entry per CDR3 protein. The sample lists hundreds of thousands of distinct CDR3 sequences; over 25% were seen once. These data also formed part of another study, on T cells of mothers and their children.

Input material: blood. Receptor source: a boy aged 2 to 10 in good health. Each CDR3 is given with its conserved first and last residue. A D gene is named only where the DNA matches it firmly. The size field is filled for only some rows; it gives once, few, many or a size class.

clone_size | j_call | d_call | v_call | cdr3_aa | cdr3_nt
. | TRBJ2-7 | . | TRBV30 | CAATGPSYEQYF | TGTGCCGCCACAGGACCCTCCTACGAGCAGTACTTC
. | TRBJ2-5 | . | TRBV5-1 | CASRFLGPQGRRETQYF | TGCGCCAGCAGATTCCTGGGGCCCCAGGGGAGGAGGGAGACCCAGTACTTC
few | TRBJ2-7 | . | TRBV20-1 | CSAREWDSYEQYF | TGCAGTGCTAGAGAGTGGGACTCCTACGAGCAGTACTTC
. | TRBJ2-3 | TRBD2 | TRBV20-1 | CSAMELAGGPDTQYF | TGCAGTGCTATGGAACTAGCGGGGGGGCCGGATACGCAGTATTTT
few | TRBJ2-5 | . | TRBV13 | CASTWRRSGTQYF | TGTGCCAGCACCTGGAGGAGGTCAGGGACCCAGTACTTC
few | TRBJ1-2 | . | TRBV28 | CASSSLGGVPGSYTF | TGTGCCAGCAGTTCGTTGGGGGGCGTCCCGGGGAGCTACACCTTC
few | TRBJ2-2 | . | TRBV4-3 | CASSQEAWGTGELFF | TGCGCCAGCAGCCAAGAGGCGTGGGGCACCGGGGAGCTGTTTTTT
few | TRBJ2-5 | . | TRBV20-1 | CSAIGTPRSQETQYF | TGCAGTGCGATAGGGACACCGAGATCCCAAGAGACCCAGTACTTC
. | TRBJ2-7 | TRBD2 | TRBV7-2 | CASSPLTSGVFEQYF | TGTGCCAGCAGCCCTTTGACTAGCGGGGTGTTCGAGCAGTACTTC
. | TRBJ1-2 | . | TRBV5-5 | CASSLQGLNYGYTF | TGTGCCAGCAGCTTGCAGGGCCTTAACTATGGCTACACCTTC
few | TRBJ2-3 | TRBD2 | TRBV7-8 | CASCTTRGATDTQYF | TGTGCCAGCTGCACCACGCGGGGGGCGACAGATACGCAGTATTTT
. | TRBJ1-2 | . | TRBV7-8 | CASSLNYRETNYGYTF | TGTGCCAGCAGCCTCAACTACAGGGAGACTAACTATGGCTACACCTTC
many | TRBJ2-7 | . | TRBV27 | CASSPGASYEQYF | TGTGCCAGCAGTCCCGGAGCGAGCTACGAGCAGTACTTC
. | TRBJ1-1 | . | TRBV6-6 | CASRDAWGNTEAFF | TGTGCCAGCAGGGATGCCTGGGGTAACACTGAAGCTTTCTTT
. | TRBJ2-7 | . | TRBV2 | CASSGWESSYEQYF | TGTGCCAGCAGTGGGTGGGAGAGCTCCTACGAGCAGTACTTC
. | TRBJ1-5 | . | TRBV29-1 | CSVAASSNQPQHF | TGCAGCGTTGCGGCCAGTAGCAATCAGCCCCAGCATTTT
few | TRBJ2-4 | . | TRBV6-1 | CASTRGAAGGLAKNIQYF | TGTGCCAGCACTCGAGGGGCCGCCGGCGGGTTAGCCAAAAACATTCAGTACTTC
. | TRBJ2-7 | TRBD1 | TRBV2 | CASSEGQGASEQYF | TGTGCCAGCAGTGAAGGGCAGGGGGCGTCCGAGCAGTACTTC
few | TRBJ2-1 | . | TRBV15 | CATSRGPTGEQFF | TGTGCCACCAGCAGAGGACCAACGGGTGAGCAGTTCTTC
. | TRBJ1-4 | . | TRBV4-2 | CASSPREGGGIATNEKLFF | TGTGCCAGCAGCCCCCGGGAGGGAGGGGGGATTGCAACTAATGAAAAACTGTTTTTT
once | TRBJ2-3 | . | TRBV6-6 | CASSYAPGSDTQYF | TGTGCCAGCAGTTATGCCCCAGGATCGGATACGCAGTATTTT
. | TRBJ2-1 | TRBD2 | TRBV20-1 | CSARPGTSVNEQFF | TGCAGTGCAAGACCCGGGACTAGCGTCAATGAGCAGTTCTTC
few | TRBJ2-7 | TRBD1 | TRBV7-6 | CASSSLDRVEYF | TGTGCCAGCAGCTCGCTCGACAGGGTGGAGTACTTC
many | TRBJ2-5 | . | TRBV12-3/TRBV12-4 | CASSPSLGETQYF | TGTGCCAGCAGCCCAAGTCTGGGGGAGACCCAGTACTTC
. | TRBJ2-5 | . | TRBV6-1 | CASSELVTGETQYF | TGTGCCAGCAGTGAACTCGTGACAGGAGAGACCCAGTACTTC
. | TRBJ2-5 | TRBD2 | TRBV11-2 | CASSWDGLAGQETQYF | TGTGCCAGCAGCTGGGATGGACTAGCGGGGCAAGAGACCCAGTACTTC
few | TRBJ1-5 | . | TRBV7-8 | CASSLGRALNQPQHF | TGTGCCAGCAGCTTAGGTCGCGCACTTAATCAGCCCCAGCATTTT
. | TRBJ2-5 | . | TRBV5-1 | CASSLSIGDQETQYF | TGCGCCAGCAGCTTGAGTATCGGGGATCAAGAGACCCAGTACTTC
. | TRBJ2-4 | TRBD2 | TRBV12-5 | CASGAGTSGAGNIQYF | TGTGCTAGTGGCGCCGGGACTAGCGGAGCGGGAAACATTCAGTACTTC
few | TRBJ2-1 | TRBD1 | TRBV12-3/TRBV12-4 | CASSFKGQGIEQFF | TGTGCCAGCAGTTTTAAGGGACAGGGGATTGAGCAGTTCTTC
. | TRBJ2-1 | . | TRBV7-8 | CASSNSRPINEQFF | TGTGCCAGCAGCAACAGTCGGCCAATCAATGAGCAGTTCTTC
few | TRBJ1-1 | . | TRBV5-1 | CASSLVQANTEAFF | TGCGCCAGCAGCTTGGTCCAGGCAAACACTGAAGCTTTCTTT
. | TRBJ1-2 | . | TRBV19 | CASSSGRTYGYTF | TGTGCCAGTAGCTCGGGGAGGACCTATGGCTACACCTTC
few | TRBJ2-5 | TRBD1 | TRBV20-1 | CSASRDRGRKDSRTQYF | TGCAGTGCTAGCCGGGACAGAGGGCGCAAGGATTCTAGGACCCAGTACTTC
few | TRBJ1-1 | . | TRBV2 | CASQQAPQNEAFF | TGTGCCAGCCAGCAAGCGCCCCAGAATGAAGCTTTCTTT
. | TRBJ1-1 | . | TRBV11-1 | CASSSPDRLNTEAFF | TGTGCCAGCAGCTCCCCAGACAGACTGAACACTGAAGCTTTCTTT
many | TRBJ2-7 | TRBD2 | TRBV3-1 | CASSLGLAGVYEQYF | TGTGCCAGCAGCCTTGGACTAGCGGGAGTCTACGAGCAGTACTTC
. | TRBJ2-1 | TRBD2 | TRBV10-3 | CAIGGAGGGYNEQFF | TGTGCCATCGGGGGAGCGGGAGGGGGGTACAATGAGCAGTTCTTC
few | TRBJ2-2 | . | TRBV15 | CATSRDKRSGELFF | TGTGCCACCAGCAGAGATAAAAGATCCGGGGAGCTGTTTTTT
few | TRBJ2-6 | . | TRBV19 | CASIGGRASGANVLTF | TGTGCCAGTATTGGGGGAAGGGCTTCTGGGGCCAACGTCCTGACTTTC
few | TRBJ2-5 | . | TRBV11-2 | CASSLTSTTGGETQYF | TGTGCCAGCAGCTTGACATCCACGACGGGCGGGGAGACCCAGTACTTC
few | TRBJ1-4 | . | TRBV20-1 | CSARGGDRWDNEKLFF | TGCAGTGCTAGAGGGGGTGACAGGTGGGATAATGAAAAACTGTTTTTT
few | TRBJ2-7 | TRBD1 | TRBV7-7 | CASSTGQGNEQYF | TGTGCCAGCAGCACGGGACAGGGGAACGAGCAGTACTTC
few | TRBJ2-2 | TRBD1 | TRBV12-3/TRBV12-4 | CASSLPKTGENTGELFF | TGTGCCAGCAGTTTACCTAAGACAGGGGAGAACACCGGGGAGCTGTTTTTT
. | TRBJ2-3 | TRBD2 | TRBV9 | CASSAYSGSFADTQYF | TGTGCCAGCAGCGCCTACAGCGGGAGTTTCGCAGATACGCAGTATTTT
. | TRBJ2-7 | . | TRBV20-1 | CSAREGGEYEQYF | TGCAGTGCTCGCGAGGGGGGGGAATACGAGCAGTACTTC
few | TRBJ2-7 | TRBD2 | TRBV5-1 | CASRRLAGSGEQYF | TGCGCCAGCAGACGACTAGCGGGAAGTGGCGAGCAGTACTTC
. | TRBJ2-5 | . | TRBV29-1 | CSVAVRLKETQYF | TGCAGCGTGGCAGTGCGATTAAAGGAGACCCAGTACTTC
. | TRBJ2-1 | . | TRBV7-9 | CASSPKGGYNEQFF | TGTGCCAGCAGCCCTAAGGGTGGCTACAATGAGCAGTTCTTC
few | TRBJ2-7 | . | TRBV19 | CASSQGMGEQYF | TGTGCCAGTAGTCAGGGGATGGGAGAGCAGTACTTC
. | TRBJ1-2 | . | TRBV6-5 | CASSYSLVDLLTNYGYTF | TGTGCCAGCAGTTACTCCCTTGTCGACCTCTTGACCAACTATGGCTACACCTTC
few | TRBJ1-1 | . | TRBV12-3/TRBV12-4 | CASSKSTEAFF | TGTGCCAGCAGCAAATCCACTGAAGCTTTCTTT
. | TRBJ1-2 | TRBD1 | TRBV3-1 | CARSQSPGTGNGYTF | TGTGCCCGCAGCCAAAGTCCCGGGACAGGGAATGGCTACACCTTC
few | TRBJ2-3 | . | TRBV20-1 | CSENRRGTDTQYF | TGCAGTGAAAACAGGAGAGGCACAGATACGCAGTATTTT
. | TRBJ2-1 | . | TRBV6-5 | CASSYGPSVILYF | TGTGCCAGCAGTTACGGACCCTCCGTCATACTTTACTTC
. | TRBJ2-1 | . | TRBV6-5 | CASSCSPIDRERNNEQFF | TGTGCCAGCAGTTGCTCCCCTATTGACAGAGAGAGGAACAATGAGCAGTTCTTC
. | TRBJ2-2 | . | TRBV25-1 | CASSPTSGELFF | TGTGCCAGCAGCCCGACCTCCGGGGAGCTGTTTTTT
few | TRBJ2-5 | . | TRBV12-3/TRBV12-4 | CASSFGGQIETQYF | TGTGCCAGCAGTTTCGGGGGACAGATAGAGACCCAGTACTTC
few | TRBJ2-1 | TRBD2 | TRBV5-1 | CASSLDLAGGNEQFF | TGCGCCAGCAGCTTGGATCTAGCGGGGGGTAATGAGCAGTTCTTC